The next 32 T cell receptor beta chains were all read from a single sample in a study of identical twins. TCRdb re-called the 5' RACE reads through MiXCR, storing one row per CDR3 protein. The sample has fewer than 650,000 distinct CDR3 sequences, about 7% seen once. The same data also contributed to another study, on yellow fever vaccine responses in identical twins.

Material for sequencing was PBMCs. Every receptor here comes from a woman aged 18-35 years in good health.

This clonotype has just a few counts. CDR3 amino acids: CASSPGTGSYPETQYF. The CDR3 DNA follows: TGTGCCAGCTCACCAGGGACAGGGAGTTACCCGGAGACCCAGTACTTC. V usage is TRBV18 and J usage is TRBJ2-5; 9 bases align to TRBD1. The CDR3 is 16 amino acids. V dropped 2 bases and J dropped 5; count of bases not matched to a gene: 9. CDR1 and CDR2 from the germline V gene are KGHSH and LQKENI. The full variable domain, completed using reference TRBV18 and TRBJ2-5, is NAGVMQNPRHLVRRRGQEARLRCSPMKGHSHVYWYRQLPEEGLKFMVYLQKENIIDESGMPKERFSAEFPKEGPSILRIQQVVRGDSAAYFCASSPGTGSYPETQYFGPGTRLLVL.

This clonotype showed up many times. The DNA for the CDR3 is TGTGCCAGCAGTAAATCGGGCAATGAGCAGTTCTTC. Residues: CASSKSGNEQFF. V usage is TRBV7-9 and J usage is TRBJ2-1, with unresolved D. The CDR3 loop spans 12 amino acids. CDR1 is SEHNR and CDR2 is FQNEAQ in the germline V gene (reference sequence). Deletions cut 6 bases from V and 6 bases from J, with 9 bases between.

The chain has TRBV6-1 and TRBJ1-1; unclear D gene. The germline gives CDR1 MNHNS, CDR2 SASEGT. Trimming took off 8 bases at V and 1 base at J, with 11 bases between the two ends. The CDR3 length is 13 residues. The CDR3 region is CASHTSRNTEAFF. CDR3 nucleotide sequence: TGTGCCAGCCACACAAGCCGGAACACTGAAGCTTTCTTT.

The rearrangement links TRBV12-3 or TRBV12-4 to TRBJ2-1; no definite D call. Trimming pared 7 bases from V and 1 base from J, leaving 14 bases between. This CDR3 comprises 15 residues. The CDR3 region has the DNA TGTGCCAGCACCACCCTGGACCTATCCTACAATGAGCAGTTCTTC. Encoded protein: CASTTLDLSYNEQFF.

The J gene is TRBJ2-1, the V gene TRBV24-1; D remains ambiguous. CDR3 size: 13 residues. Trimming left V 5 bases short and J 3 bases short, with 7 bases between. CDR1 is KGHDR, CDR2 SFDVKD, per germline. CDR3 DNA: TGTGCCACCAGTGCACGTGACTACAATGAGCAGTTCTTC. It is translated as CATSARDYNEQFF.

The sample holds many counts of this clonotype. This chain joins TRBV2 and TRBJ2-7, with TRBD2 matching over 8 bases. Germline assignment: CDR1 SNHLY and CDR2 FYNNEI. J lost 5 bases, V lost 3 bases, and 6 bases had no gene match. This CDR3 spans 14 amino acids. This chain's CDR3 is CASSDQRESDEQYF. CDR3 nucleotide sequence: TGTGCCAGCAGTGACCAGCGGGAGAGCGACGAGCAGTACTTC.

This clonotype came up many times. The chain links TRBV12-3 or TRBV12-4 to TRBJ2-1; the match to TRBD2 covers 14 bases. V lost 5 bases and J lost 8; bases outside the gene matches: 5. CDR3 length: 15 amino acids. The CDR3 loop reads CASSAGTSGSYEQFF. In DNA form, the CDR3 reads TGTGCCAGCAGTGCGGGGACTAGCGGGAGCTATGAGCAGTTCTTC.

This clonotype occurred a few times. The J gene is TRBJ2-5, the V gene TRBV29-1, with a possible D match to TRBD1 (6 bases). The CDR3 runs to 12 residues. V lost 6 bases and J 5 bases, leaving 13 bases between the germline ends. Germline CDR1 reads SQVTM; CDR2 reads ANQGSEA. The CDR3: CSVERQAETQYF. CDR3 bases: TGCAGCGTGGAAAGACAGGCTGAGACCCAGTACTTC.

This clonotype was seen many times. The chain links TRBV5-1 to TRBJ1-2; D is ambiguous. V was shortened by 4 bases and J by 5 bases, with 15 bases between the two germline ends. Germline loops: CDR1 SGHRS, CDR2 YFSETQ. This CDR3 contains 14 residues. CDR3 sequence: CASSLHADEYGYTF. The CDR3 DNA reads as TGCGCCAGCAGCCTGCACGCGGACGAGTATGGCTACACCTTC.

CDR3 nucleotide sequence: TGTGCCAGCAGCCATTGGGACAGGGGGCCCTACAATGAGCAGTTCTTC. Its translation: CASSHWDRGPYNEQFF. V usage is TRBV14 and J usage is TRBJ2-1; 12 nucleotides agree with TRBD1. V lost 3 bases to trimming and J lost 2 bases; unmatched junction nucleotides: 2. Germline loops: CDR1 SGHDN, CDR2 FVKESK. The CDR3 is 16 amino acids.

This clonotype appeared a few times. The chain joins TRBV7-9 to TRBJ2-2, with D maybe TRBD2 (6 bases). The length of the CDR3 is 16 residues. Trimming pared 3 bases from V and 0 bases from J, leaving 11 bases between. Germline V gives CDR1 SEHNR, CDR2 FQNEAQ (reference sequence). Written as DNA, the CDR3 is TGTGCCAGCAGCTTGGGGAGGTCTACGAACACCGGGGAGCTGTTTTTT. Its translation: CASSLGRSTNTGELFF.

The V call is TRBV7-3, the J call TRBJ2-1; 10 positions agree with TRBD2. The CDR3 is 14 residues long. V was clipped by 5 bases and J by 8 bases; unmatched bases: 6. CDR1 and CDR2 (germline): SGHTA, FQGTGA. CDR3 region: CASSLSGTSDEQFF. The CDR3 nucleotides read TGTGCCAGCAGCCTCTCCGGGACTAGCGATGAGCAGTTCTTC. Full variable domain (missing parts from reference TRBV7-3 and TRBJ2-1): GAGVSQTPSNKVTEKGKYVELRCDPISGHTALYWYRQSLGQGPEFLIYFQGTGAADDSGLPNDRFFAVRPEGSVSTLKIQRTERGDSAVYLCASSLSGTSDEQFFGPGTRLTVL.

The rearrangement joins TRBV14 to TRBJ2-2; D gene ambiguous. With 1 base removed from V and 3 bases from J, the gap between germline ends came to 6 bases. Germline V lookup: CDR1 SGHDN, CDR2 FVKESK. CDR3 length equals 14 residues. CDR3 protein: CASSQGGYTGELFF. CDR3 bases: TGTGCCAGCAGCCAAGGAGGATACACCGGGGAGCTGTTTTTT.

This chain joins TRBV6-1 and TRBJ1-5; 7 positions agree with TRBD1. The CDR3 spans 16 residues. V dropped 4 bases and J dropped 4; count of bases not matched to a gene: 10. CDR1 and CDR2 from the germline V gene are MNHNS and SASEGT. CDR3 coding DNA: TGTGCCAGCAGTGGCCCCGGGACAGTGCTTAATCAGCCCCAGCATTTT. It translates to CASSGPGTVLNQPQHF.

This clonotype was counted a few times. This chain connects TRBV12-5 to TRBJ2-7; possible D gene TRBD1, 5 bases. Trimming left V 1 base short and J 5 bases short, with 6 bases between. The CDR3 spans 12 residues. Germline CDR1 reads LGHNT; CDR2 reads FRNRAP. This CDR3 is CASGLARDEQYF. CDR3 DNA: TGTGCTAGTGGTTTGGCCAGGGACGAGCAGTACTTC.

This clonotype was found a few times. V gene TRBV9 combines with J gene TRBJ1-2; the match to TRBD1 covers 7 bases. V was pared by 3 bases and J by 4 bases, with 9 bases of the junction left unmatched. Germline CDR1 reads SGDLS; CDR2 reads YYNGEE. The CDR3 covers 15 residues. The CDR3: CASSGGQTGVYGYTF. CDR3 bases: TGTGCCAGCAGCGGGGGACAGACAGGAGTCTATGGCTACACCTTC. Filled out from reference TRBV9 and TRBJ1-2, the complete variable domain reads DSGVTQTPKHLITATGQRVTLRCSPRSGDLSVYWYQQSLDQGLQFLIQYYNGEERAKGNILERFSAQQFPDLHSELNLSSLELGDSALYFCASSGGQTGVYGYTFGSGTRLTVV.

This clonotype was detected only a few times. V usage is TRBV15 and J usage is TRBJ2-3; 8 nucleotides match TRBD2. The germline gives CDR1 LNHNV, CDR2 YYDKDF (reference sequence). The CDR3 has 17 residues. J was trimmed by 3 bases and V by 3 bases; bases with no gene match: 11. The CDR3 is CATSSNSAGAGTDTQYF. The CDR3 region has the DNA TGTGCCACCAGCAGTAACTCAGCGGGAGCGGGGACAGATACGCAGTATTTT. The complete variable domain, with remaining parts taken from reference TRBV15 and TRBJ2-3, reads DAMVIQNPRYQVTQFGKPVTLSCSQTLNHNVMYWYQQKSSQAPKLLFHYYDKDFNNEADTPDNFQSRRPNTSFCFLDIRSPGLGDTAMYLCATSSNSAGAGTDTQYFGPGTRLTVL.

CDR3: CASRRSGGAGDTQYF. As DNA, the CDR3 is TGTGCCAGCAGACGCAGCGGGGGGGCGGGAGATACGCAGTATTTT. The chain employs TRBV7-6 and TRBJ2-3; 10 bases line up with TRBD2. J lost 5 bases, V lost 6 bases, and 8 bases had no gene match. Per germline, CDR1 SGHVS and CDR2 FNYEAQ. The CDR3 covers 15 residues.

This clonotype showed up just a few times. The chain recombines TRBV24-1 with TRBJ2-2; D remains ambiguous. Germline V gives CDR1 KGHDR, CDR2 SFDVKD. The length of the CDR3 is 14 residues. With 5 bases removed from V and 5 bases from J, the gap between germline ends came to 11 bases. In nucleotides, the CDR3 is TGTGCCACCAGTGTACTCGACGGAACCGGGGAGCTGTTTTTT. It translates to CATSVLDGTGELFF.

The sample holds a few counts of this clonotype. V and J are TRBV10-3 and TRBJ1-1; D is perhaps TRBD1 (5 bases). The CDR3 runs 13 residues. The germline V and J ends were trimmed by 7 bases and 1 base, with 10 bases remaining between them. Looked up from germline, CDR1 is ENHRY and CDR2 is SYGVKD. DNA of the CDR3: TGTGCCATCACCATCGACAGGAACACTGAAGCTTTCTTT. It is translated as CAITIDRNTEAFF.

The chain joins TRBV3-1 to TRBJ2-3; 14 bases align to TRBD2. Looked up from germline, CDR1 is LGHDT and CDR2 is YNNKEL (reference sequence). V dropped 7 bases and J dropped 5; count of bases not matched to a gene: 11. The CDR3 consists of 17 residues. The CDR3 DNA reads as TGTGCCAGCACCAGCCGGACCGGGACTAGCGGGGGAGATACGCAGTATTTT. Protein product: CASTSRTGTSGGDTQYF.

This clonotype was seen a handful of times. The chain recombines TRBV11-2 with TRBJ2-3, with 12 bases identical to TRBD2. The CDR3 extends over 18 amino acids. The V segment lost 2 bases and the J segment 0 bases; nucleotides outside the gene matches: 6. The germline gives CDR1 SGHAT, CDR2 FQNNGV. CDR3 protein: CASSLFLAGGLSTDTQYF. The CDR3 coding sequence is TGTGCCAGCAGCTTATTCCTAGCGGGAGGGTTGAGCACAGATACGCAGTATTTT.

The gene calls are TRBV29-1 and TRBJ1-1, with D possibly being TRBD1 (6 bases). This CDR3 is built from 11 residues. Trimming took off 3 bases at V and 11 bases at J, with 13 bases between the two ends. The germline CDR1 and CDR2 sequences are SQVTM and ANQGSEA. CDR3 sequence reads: CSVEFNREAFF. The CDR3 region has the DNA TGCAGCGTTGAGTTTAACAGGGAGGCTTTCTTT.

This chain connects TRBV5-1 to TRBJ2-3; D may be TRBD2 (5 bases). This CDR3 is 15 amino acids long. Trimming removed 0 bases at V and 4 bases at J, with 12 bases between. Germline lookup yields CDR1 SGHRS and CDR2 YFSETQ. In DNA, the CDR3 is TGCGCCAGCAGCTTGGAACTAGTCCCCTCAGATACGCAGTATTTT. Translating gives CASSLELVPSDTQYF.

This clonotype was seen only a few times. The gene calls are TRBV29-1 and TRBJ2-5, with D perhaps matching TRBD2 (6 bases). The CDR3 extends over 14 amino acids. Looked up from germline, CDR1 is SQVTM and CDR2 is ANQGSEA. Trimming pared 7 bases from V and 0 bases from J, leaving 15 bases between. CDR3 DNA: TGCAGCGGGGGGACGGGAGCGTACCAAGAGACCCAGTACTTC. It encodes CSGGTGAYQETQYF.

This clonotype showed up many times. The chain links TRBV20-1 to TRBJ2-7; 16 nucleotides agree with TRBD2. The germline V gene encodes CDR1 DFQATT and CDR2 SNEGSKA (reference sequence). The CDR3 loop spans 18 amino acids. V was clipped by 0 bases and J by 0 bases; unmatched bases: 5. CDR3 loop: CSARDLGLAGGDSYEQYF. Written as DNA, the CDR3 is TGCAGTGCTAGAGATTTGGGACTAGCGGGAGGGGACTCCTACGAGCAGTACTTC.

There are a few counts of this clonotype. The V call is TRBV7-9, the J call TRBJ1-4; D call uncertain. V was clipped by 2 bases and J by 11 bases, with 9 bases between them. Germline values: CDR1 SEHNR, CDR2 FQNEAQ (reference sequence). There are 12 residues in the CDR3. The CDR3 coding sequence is TGTGCCAGCAGCTTAATTGTGGGGAAACTGTTTTTT. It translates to CASSLIVGKLFF. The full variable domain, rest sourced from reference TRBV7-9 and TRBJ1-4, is DTGVSQNPRHKITKRGQNVTFRCDPISEHNRLYWYRQTLGQGPEFLTYFQNEAQLEKSRLLSDRFSAERPKGSFSTLEIQRTEQGDSAMYLCASSLIVGKLFFGSGTQLSVL.

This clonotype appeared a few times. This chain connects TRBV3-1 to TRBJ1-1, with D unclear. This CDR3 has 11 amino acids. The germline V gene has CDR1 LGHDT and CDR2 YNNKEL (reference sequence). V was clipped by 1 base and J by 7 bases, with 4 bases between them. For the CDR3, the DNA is TGTGCCAGCAGCCAAGCAGATGAAGCTTTCTTT. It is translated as CASSQADEAFF. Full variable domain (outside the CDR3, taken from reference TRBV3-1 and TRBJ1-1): DTAVSQTPKYLVTQMGNDKSIKCEQNLGHDTMYWYKQDSKKFLKIMFSYNNKELIINETVPNRFSPKSPDKAHLNLHINSLELGDSAVYFCASSQADEAFFGQGTRLTVV.

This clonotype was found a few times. As DNA, the CDR3 is TGCAGCGTTGTTCCCGGGACAGGGGTGTCCTACAATGAGCAGTTCTTC. It encodes CSVVPGTGVSYNEQFF. The chain employs TRBV29-1 and TRBJ2-1; 10 nucleotides align to TRBD1. CDR1 SQVTM and CDR2 ANQGSEA come from the germline V gene. Trimming took 4 bases from V and 1 from J; bases not matched to a gene: 7. The length of the CDR3 is 16 residues.

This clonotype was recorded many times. CDR3: CASSRANNEQFF. The CDR3 DNA sequence: TGTGCCAGCAGCCGCGCGAACAATGAGCAGTTCTTC. The chain employs TRBV3-1 and TRBJ2-1; D is undetermined. The CDR3 is 12 amino acids. Germline CDR1 LGHDT, CDR2 YNNKEL (reference sequence). Trimming left V 4 bases short and J 5 bases short, with 6 bases between.

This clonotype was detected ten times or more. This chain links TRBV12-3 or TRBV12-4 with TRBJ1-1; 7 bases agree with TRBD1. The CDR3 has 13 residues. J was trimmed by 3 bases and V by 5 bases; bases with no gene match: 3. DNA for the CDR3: TGTGCCAGCAGTCAGACAGGGTACACTGAAGCTTTCTTT. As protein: CASSQTGYTEAFF.

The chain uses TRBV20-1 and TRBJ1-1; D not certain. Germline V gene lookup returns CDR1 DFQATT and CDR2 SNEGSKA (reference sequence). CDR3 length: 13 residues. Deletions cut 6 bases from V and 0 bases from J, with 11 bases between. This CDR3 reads CSAIGLMNTEAFF. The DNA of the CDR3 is TGCAGTGCCATCGGACTTATGAACACTGAAGCTTTCTTT.